This section outlines one T cell receptor beta chain sequence together with its context. Its cognate antigen is unknown. The data originate from a study of response to subunit inactivated influenza vaccine. Study-level results: After each seasonal influenza vaccination, few new T cells are recruited, the authors suggested.

TCRdb reanalysed the RT-PCR reads using MiXCR and keeps one entry per CDR3 protein. The sample contains approximately 700,000 distinct CDR3 sequences, approximately 15% of which appear only once. Germline V gene data show CDR1 as SEHNR and CDR2 as FQNEAQ (reference sequence). There are 14 residues in the CDR3. Trimming pared 2 bases from V and 0 bases from J, leaving 7 bases between. This clonotype was sampled from a man in his fifties who received an inactivated influenza vaccine. V and J are TRBV7-9 and TRBJ2-5; a possible D gene is TRBD1 (6 bases). Specimen: PBMCs from blood, collected around two weeks before vaccination. CDR3 protein: CASSLRTDQETQYF. CDR3 nucleotide sequence: TGTGCCAGCAGCTTAAGGACAGACCAAGAGACCCAGTACTTC.